One T cell receptor (beta chain) is described in this entry. Its antigen is as yet unknown. This specimen belongs to a study of cytomegalovirus exposure and HLA in healthy donors. About the research overall: Counted in an early data release were about 85 million unique TCRs from HLA-typed donors.

Primers: 60 Vbeta forward and 13 Jbeta reverse. Assay used: immunoSEQ multiplex PCR; TCRdb lists only in-frame clones, some missing. The table lists some 110,000 clones, 60% to 85% of them singletons. General observations from the study: Most sequenced TCRs were rare (though some public TCRs occurred in many donors).

The ends were cut back, 3 bases at V and 0 bases at J, with 12 bases in the middle. CDR1 MDHEN and CDR2 SYDVKM come from the germline V gene. The CDR3 covers 15 residues. The chain joins TRBV28 to TRBJ2-7; weak D call: TRBD2 (6 bases). The clonotype originates from a man in his fifties in good health and CMV-seropositive. The sequencing sample was made of PBMCs. The CDR3 sequence: CASSLAGRDSYEQYF. DNA for the CDR3: TGTGCCAGCAGTTTGGCGGGACGGGACTCCTACGAGCAGTACTTC.